The next 31 T cell receptor beta chains were all read from a single sample in a study of T cell clones after liver transplantation. Generated by immunoSEQ multiplex PCR, the TCRdb table keeps only in-frame clones and is missing some. Among 9,500 to 10,000 clones listed, around three quarters were seen once. The source material was CD8+ T cells from blood, sampled at the approximately 16-month timepoint. The receptors come from a human patient who received a liver transplant. Certain T cells may be donor cells from the graft.

The chain employs TRBV27 and TRBJ2-1; D gene uncertain. The germline V and J ends were trimmed by 4 bases and 4 bases, with 8 bases remaining between them. The CDR3 is 13 amino acids. Germline V gene lookup returns CDR1 MNHEY and CDR2 SMNVEV (reference sequence). CDR3 sequence reads: CASSYTQYNEQFF. The DNA of the CDR3 is TGTGCCAGCAGTTACACCCAATACAATGAGCAGTTCTTC.

V and J are TRBV29-1 and TRBJ2-7, with D perhaps being TRBD1 or TRBD2 (5 bases each). CDR3 size: 13 residues. Germline CDR1 SQVTM, CDR2 ANQGSEA. The V gene lost 6 bases and the J gene lost 0 bases, with 12 bases spanning the gap. The CDR3 nucleotides are TGCAGCGTCCGGGACGTCAACTCCTACGAGCAGTACTTC. It is translated as CSVRDVNSYEQYF.

Regarding this clone: With a much larger clone just one base away, this may be a read error. Distinct nucleotide sequences in the sample also encode this CDR3. This chain joins TRBV18 and TRBJ2-7, with 10 bases lining up with TRBD1. The CDR3 covers 15 residues. V trimming: 7 bases; J trimming: 0 bases; junction bases outside the gene matches: 6. The germline CDR1 and CDR2 sequences are KGHSH and LQKENI. Here the CDR3 DNA reads TGTGCCAGCTTCGACAGGGGGCCTGCCTCCTACGAGCAGTACGTC. It codes for CASFDRGPASYEQYV.

The V call is TRBV27, the J call TRBJ2-1; TRBD2 matches at 11 bases. V shed 3 bases and J 5 bases; nucleotides not matched to a gene: 6. The CDR3 runs 16 residues. The V gene's germline CDR1 is MNHEY and CDR2 SMNVEV (reference sequence). For the CDR3, the DNA is TGTGCCAGCAGTTTGATTAGCGGGGGGGCCCACAATGAGCAGTTCTTC. This gives the protein CASSLISGGAHNEQFF.

This clone occurred a few times. The chain links TRBV7-9 to TRBJ2-1; D not resolved. This CDR3 region has 15 residues. V was shortened by 4 bases and J by 0 bases, with 10 bases between the two germline ends. Germline V lookup: CDR1 SEHNR, CDR2 FQNEAQ (reference sequence). The CDR3: CASSSRKTSYNEQFF. CDR3 bases: TGTGCCAGCAGCTCCAGGAAAACCTCCTACAATGAGCAGTTCTTC.

V is TRBV2 and J is TRBJ2-1, with 12 bases identical to TRBD2. The CDR3 length is 16 residues. Germline V CDR1 and CDR2: SNHLY, FYNNEI. Unmatched junction bases numbered 19, after V lost 11 bases and J lost 11 bases. CDR3 sequence: CASPLELAGGGGKQFF. The CDR3 DNA reads as TGTGCCTCGCCCCTAGAGCTAGCGGGGGGGGGAGGGAAGCAGTTCTTC.

The genes are TRBV27 and TRBJ2-3; the D is unclear. The germline V gene encodes CDR1 MNHEY and CDR2 SMNVEV (reference sequence). V was pared by 0 bases and J by 0 bases, with 4 bases between. This CDR3 contains 14 residues. CDR3 nucleotide sequence: TGTGCCAGCAGTTTATCTGGGAGCACAGATACGCAGTATTTT. This translates into CASSLSGSTDTQYF.

CDR3 amino acids: CASSFQTGLDDEQFF. CDR3 coding DNA: TGTGCCAGCAGCTTTCAGACGGGTCTGGATGATGAGCAGTTCTTC. V and J are TRBV7-9 and TRBJ2-1; D gene ambiguous. The germline CDR1 and CDR2 sequences are SEHNR and FQNEAQ (reference sequence). The V end was cut by 3 bases, the J end by 8 bases, with 17 bases between. This CDR3 is 15 amino acids long.

The chain is built from TRBV27 and TRBJ1-5; maybe TRBD1 (5 bases). Germline lookup yields CDR1 MNHEY and CDR2 SMNVEV (reference sequence). Trimming took 0 bases from V and 2 from J, leaving 5 bases between them. CDR3 length: 14 residues. CDR3 DNA sequence: TGTGCCAGCAGTTTATCGGGGGGCAATCAGCCCCAGCATTTT. Its translation is CASSLSGGNQPQHF.

The rearrangement uses TRBV29-1 and TRBJ2-4; TRBD1 aligns across 8 bases. The CDR3 has 12 residues. The ends lost 4 bases at V and 9 bases at J; junction bases unmatched: 5. Per germline, CDR1 SQVTM and CDR2 ANQGSEA. Here the CDR3 reads CSVVDREGIQYF. The CDR3 bases are TGCAGCGTTGTGGACAGGGAAGGCATTCAGTACTTC.

This chain connects TRBV5-6 to TRBJ2-2, with TRBD1 identical over 8 bases. The CDR3 length is 15 residues. The V gene's germline CDR1 is SGHDT and CDR2 YYEEEE. With 4 bases clipped from V and 6 bases from J, the junction kept 8 bases outside the gene matches. This CDR3 is CASSRDRGIAGELFF. CDR3 sequence (DNA): TGTGCCAGCAGCCGCGACAGGGGAATTGCCGGGGAGCTGTTTTTT. Drawing the rest from reference TRBV5-6 and TRBJ2-2, the complete variable domain is DAGVTQSPTHLIKTRGQQVTLRCSPKSGHDTVSWYQQALGQGPQFIFQYYEEEERQRGNFPDRFSGHQFPNYSSELNVNALLLGDSALYLCASSRDRGIAGELFFGEGSRLTVL.

V is TRBV5-1 and J is TRBJ2-5, with D tentatively TRBD1 (6 bases). CDR1 and CDR2 from the germline V gene are SGHRS and YFSETQ. Trimming stripped 5 bases from V and 5 bases from J, with 10 bases between. The CDR3 length is 12 residues. The CDR3 protein is CASSGDTETQYF. Here the CDR3 DNA reads TGCGCCAGCAGTGGGGACACGGAGACCCAGTACTTC.

The CDR3 sequence: CASSGRESNEQFF. The CDR3 nucleotides read TGTGCCAGCAGCGGGCGGGAGTCCAATGAGCAGTTCTTC. This chain uses TRBV9 with TRBJ2-1, with 7 positions matching TRBD2. After removal of 3 bases from V and 6 bases from J, the junction contained 3 bases not matched to a gene. This CDR3 is built from 13 residues. Germline V lookup: CDR1 SGDLS, CDR2 YYNGEE.

This sequence joins TRBV13 and TRBJ2-1; D possibly corresponds to TRBD2 (6 bases). V lost 0 bases to trimming and J lost 2 bases, with 8 bases between them. CDR3 length: 15 residues. Germline-derived CDR1 and CDR2 are PRHDT and FYEKMQ (reference sequence). The CDR3 region is CASSLGGSTYNEQFF. The CDR3 DNA reads TGTGCCAGCAGCTTAGGCGGGAGCACCTACAATGAGCAGTTCTTC.

This clone occurred a few times. CDR3 amino acids: CASSVDTGSYNEQFF. The CDR3, as DNA: TGTGCCAGCAGCGTAGACACGGGTTCCTACAATGAGCAGTTCTTC. The chain couples TRBV9 to TRBJ2-1, with unresolved D. Trimming removed 0 bases from V and 1 base from J, with 8 bases in between. This CDR3 spans 15 amino acids. CDR1 and CDR2 from the germline V gene are SGDLS and YYNGEE.

CDR3 in amino acids: CASSLPGLSIAIYF. CDR3 coding DNA: TGTGCCAGCAGTTTACCGGGACTCTCGATCGCCATATATTTT. The chain carries TRBV28 and TRBJ1-3, with a weak D call TRBD1 (5 bases). The germline V gene encodes CDR1 MDHEN and CDR2 SYDVKM. The CDR3 spans 14 residues. Trimming removed 2 bases from V and 11 bases from J, with 16 bases in between.

This clone was detected only a few times. The genes are TRBV5-6 and TRBJ2-1; possibly TRBD2 for D (7 bases). CDR3 size: 16 residues. Between the trimmed V and J ends, which lost 2 bases and 8 bases, there was a span of 20 bases. In germline, CDR1 is SGHDT, CDR2 YYEEEE. CDR3 sequence (DNA): TGTGCCAGCAGCTTAGGGGGGGGACCCTTGGACGATGAGCAGTTCTTC. Translation gives CASSLGGGPLDDEQFF.

Judged by abundance, this clone is medium-sized. The chain combines TRBV6-5 with TRBJ2-1; TRBD2 aligns across 10 bases. The V gene's germline CDR1 is MNHEY and CDR2 SVGAGI. Trimming removed 6 bases from V and 9 bases from J; junction bases left unmatched: 5. The CDR3 contains 13 residues. CDR3 nucleotides: TGTGCCAGCAGAAACCCTAGCGGGAGTGAGCAGTTCTTC. Protein sequence: CASRNPSGSEQFF.

The rearrangement uses TRBV7-2 and TRBJ2-1; TRBD1 matches 11 bases. Germline trimming cut 4 bases from V and 5 bases from J; bases unmatched to any gene: 4. This CDR3 region has 15 residues. The germline gives CDR1 SGHTA, CDR2 FQGNSA. In nucleotides, the CDR3 is TGTGCCAGCAGCTCCTGGGACAGGGGGAACAATGAGCAGTTCTTC. Protein sequence: CASSSWDRGNNEQFF.

V and J are TRBV6-9 and TRBJ2-3; D is perhaps TRBD1 or TRBD2 (5 bases each). Per germline, CDR1 MNHGY and CDR2 SVAAGI. Trimming took off 3 bases at V and 5 bases at J, with 18 bases between the two ends. This CDR3 has 16 amino acids. CDR3 loop: CASSYSGSRDLDTQYF. For the CDR3, the DNA is TGTGCCAGCAGTTACTCTGGGAGCAGGGACCTAGATACGCAGTATTTT.

The rearrangement uses TRBV30 and TRBJ2-2; 8 bases match TRBD1. The CDR3 sequence is 15 residues long. The junction had 10 bases not matched to a gene; V was cut back by 3 bases and J by 7 bases. Germline V gives CDR1 GTSNPN, CDR2 SVGIG (reference sequence). The CDR3 is CAWRDGQGDGGELFF. The CDR3 nucleotides are TGTGCCTGGAGGGACGGACAGGGCGATGGCGGGGAGCTGTTTTTT.

The chain recombines TRBV29-1 with TRBJ1-1; D gene ambiguous. From germline, CDR1 is SQVTM and CDR2 ANQGSEA. Trimming pared 6 bases from V and 0 bases from J, leaving 14 bases between. The CDR3 contains 14 residues. The CDR3 sequence is CSVALSGMNTEAFF. Here the CDR3 DNA reads TGCAGCGTAGCCTTGAGTGGCATGAACACTGAAGCTTTCTTT. Together with reference TRBV29-1 and TRBJ1-1, the CDR3 gives the full variable domain: SAVISQKPSRDICQRGTSLTIQCQVDSQVTMMFWYRQQPGQSLTLIATANQGSEATYESGFVIDKFPISRPNLTFSTLTVSNMSPEDSSIYLCSVALSGMNTEAFFGQGTRLTVV.

The rearrangement joins TRBV7-6 to TRBJ1-5; no clear D. This CDR3 region has 13 residues. Germline loops: CDR1 SGHVS, CDR2 FNYEAQ. Trimming pared 4 bases from V and 7 bases from J, leaving 11 bases between. For the CDR3, the DNA is TGTGCCAGCAGCTCCACAACCCTCCAGCCCCAGCATTTT. Translation: CASSSTTLQPQHF.

V is TRBV4-1 and J is TRBJ2-6; perhaps TRBD2 as D (5 bases). The V end was cut by 1 base, the J end by 2 bases, with 9 bases between. CDR1 and CDR2 from the germline V gene are MGHRA and YSYEKL. The CDR3 is made up of 16 amino acids. CDR3 DNA sequence: TGCGCCAGCAGCCAAGGAGAGGGAGCTGGGGCCAACGTCCTGACTTTC. It is translated as CASSQGEGAGANVLTF.

This chain links TRBV4-1 with TRBJ2-7, with D perhaps TRBD1 (5 bases). This CDR3 region has 14 residues. V was shortened by 0 bases and J by 4 bases, with 10 bases between the two germline ends. Germline CDR1 reads MGHRA; CDR2 reads YSYEKL. The CDR3: CASSQESRAYEQYF. CDR3 nucleotide sequence: TGCGCCAGCAGCCAAGAGTCCAGGGCGTACGAGCAGTACTTC.

Worth noting for this clone: The sample has other DNA sequences that encode this CDR3 too. This chain joins TRBV6-1 and TRBJ1-5; D remains unclear. The CDR3 is made up of 15 amino acids. Trimming took 3 bases from V and 2 from J, leaving 11 bases between them. CDR1 is MNHNS, CDR2 SASEGT, per germline. CDR3 region: CASSEVRAGNQPQHF. CDR3 DNA sequence: TGTGCCAGCAGTGAGGTCCGGGCCGGCAATCAGCCCCAGCATTTT.

V usage is TRBV27 and J usage is TRBJ2-2; 9 bases map to TRBD1. The V gene end was trimmed by 1 base and the J gene end by 5 bases; junction bases not matched to a gene: 8. CDR3 size: 17 residues. Germline lookup yields CDR1 MNHEY and CDR2 SMNVEV (reference sequence). The chain's CDR3 is CASSLYPGTGNTGELFF. For the CDR3, the DNA is TGTGCCAGCAGTTTATATCCCGGGACAGGGAATACCGGGGAGCTGTTTTTT.

As DNA, the CDR3 is TGTGCCACCAGCACCACAGGAAACTCTGGAAACACCATATATTTT. Translated, it gives CATSTTGNSGNTIYF. The rearrangement links TRBV15 to TRBJ1-3, with TRBD1 as a possible D gene (5 bases). CDR1 LNHNV and CDR2 YYDKDF come from the germline V gene (reference sequence). V gave up 4 bases and J gave up 0 bases, with 10 bases separating them. The CDR3 sequence is 15 residues long.

The chain couples TRBV7-5 to TRBJ1-4. TRBV7-5 is a pseudogene locus. The CDR3 runs to 16 residues. CDR3: CVRSPQQARGNEKLFF. CDR3 nucleotides: TGTGTCAGAAGCCCCCAACAGGCCCGGGGTAATGAAAAACTGTTTTTT.

The CDR3 region has the DNA TGCGCCAGCAGCTTATGGAGTTTCAGCACAGTGGATACGCAGTATTTT. Protein: CASSLWSFSTVDTQYF. V usage is TRBV5-1 and J usage is TRBJ2-3; D ambiguous. The CDR3 has 16 residues. Between the trimmed V and J ends, which lost 2 bases and 6 bases, there was a span of 19 bases. Germline V gene sequence: CDR1 SGHRS, CDR2 YFSETQ.

The genes are TRBV2 and TRBJ2-7; 9 bases fit TRBD1. This CDR3 is 16 amino acids long. Per germline, CDR1 SNHLY and CDR2 FYNNEI. Trimming took 1 base from V and 2 from J; bases not matched to a gene: 6. Written as DNA, the CDR3 is TGTGCCAGCAGTGAAGGGACAGGGGCCGCCGCCTACGAGCAGTACTTC. Translation: CASSEGTGAAAYEQYF.